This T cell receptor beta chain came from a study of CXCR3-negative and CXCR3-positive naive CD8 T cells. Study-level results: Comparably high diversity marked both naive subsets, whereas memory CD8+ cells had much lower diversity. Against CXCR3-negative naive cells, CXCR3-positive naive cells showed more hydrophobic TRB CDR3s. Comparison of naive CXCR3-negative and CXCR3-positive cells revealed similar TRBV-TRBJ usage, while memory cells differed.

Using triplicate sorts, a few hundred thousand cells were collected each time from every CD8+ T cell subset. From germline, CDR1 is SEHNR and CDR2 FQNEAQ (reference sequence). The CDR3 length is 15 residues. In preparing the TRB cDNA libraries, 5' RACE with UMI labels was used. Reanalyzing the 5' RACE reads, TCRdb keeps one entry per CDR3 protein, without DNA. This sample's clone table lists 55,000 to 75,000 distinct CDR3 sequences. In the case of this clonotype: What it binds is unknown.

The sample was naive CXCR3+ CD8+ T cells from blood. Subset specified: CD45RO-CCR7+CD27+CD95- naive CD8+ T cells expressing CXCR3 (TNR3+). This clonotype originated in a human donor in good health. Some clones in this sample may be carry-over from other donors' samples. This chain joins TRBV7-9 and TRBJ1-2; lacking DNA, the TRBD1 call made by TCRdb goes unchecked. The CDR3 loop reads CASSFGPAANYGYTF.